This T cell receptor (beta chain) was sequenced in a study of blood T cell repertoires in COVID-19. In the source study's methods: Amplified reference gene primers provided the basis for estimating nucleated cell counts. Assay used: immunoSEQ multiplex PCR; TCRdb lists only in-frame clones, some missing. Clone size and V and J calls were adopted from that table, with D and trimming inferred from the DNA. The table lists about 73,000 clones, 89% of them singletons. Germline lookup yields CDR1 ENHRY and CDR2 SYGVKD. The CDR3 totals 15 residues. Trimming removed 3 bases from V and 2 bases from J; junction bases left unmatched: 2.

The sample consisted of peripheral blood. This sequence originates from an elderly man with acute or convalescent COVID-19. V gene TRBV10-3 combines with J gene TRBJ1-3, with 9 bases matching TRBD1. The CDR3 DNA follows: TGTGCCATCAGTGAAGGACAGGGGACTGGAAACACCATATATTTT. Translating it yields CAISEGQGTGNTIYF.